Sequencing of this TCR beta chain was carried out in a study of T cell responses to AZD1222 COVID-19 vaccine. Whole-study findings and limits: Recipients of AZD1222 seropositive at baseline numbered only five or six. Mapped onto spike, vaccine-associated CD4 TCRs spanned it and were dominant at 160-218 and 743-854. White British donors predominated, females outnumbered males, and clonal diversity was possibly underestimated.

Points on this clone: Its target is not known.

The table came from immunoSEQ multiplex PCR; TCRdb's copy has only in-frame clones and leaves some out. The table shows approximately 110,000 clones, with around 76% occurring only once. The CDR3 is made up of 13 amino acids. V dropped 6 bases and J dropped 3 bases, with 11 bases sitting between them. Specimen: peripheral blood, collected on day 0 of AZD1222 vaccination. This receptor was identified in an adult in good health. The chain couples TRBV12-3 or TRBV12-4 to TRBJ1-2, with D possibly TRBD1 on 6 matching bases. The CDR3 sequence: CASRKQGHYGYTF. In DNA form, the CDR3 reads TGTGCCAGCAGGAAACAGGGACACTATGGCTACACCTTC.